This paragraph covers one T cell receptor beta chain sequence. The sample comes from a study of patients and donors after allogeneic stem cell transplantation. Each CDR3 protein gets one entry after TCRdb re-called the RT-PCR reads with MiXCR. The sample has hundreds of thousands of distinct CDR3 sequences, around 16% seen once. Input material: blood, either unsorted or a sorted T cell fraction (not recorded which). The sequence derives from a human donor who was either an allogeneic HSCT recipient or a stem cell or donor lymphocyte infusion donor (not recorded which). It is not recorded whose cells these are; they may come from a transplant donor.

The CDR3 loop reads CASGPPGDTQYF. CDR3 nucleotide sequence: TGTGCTAGTGGTCCCCCAGGAGATACGCAGTATTTT. J is TRBJ2-3 and V is TRBV12-5; D ambiguous. This CDR3 comprises 12 residues. The germline CDR1 and CDR2 sequences are LGHNT and FRNRAP. Trimming removed 5 bases from V and 5 bases from J, with 8 bases in between.